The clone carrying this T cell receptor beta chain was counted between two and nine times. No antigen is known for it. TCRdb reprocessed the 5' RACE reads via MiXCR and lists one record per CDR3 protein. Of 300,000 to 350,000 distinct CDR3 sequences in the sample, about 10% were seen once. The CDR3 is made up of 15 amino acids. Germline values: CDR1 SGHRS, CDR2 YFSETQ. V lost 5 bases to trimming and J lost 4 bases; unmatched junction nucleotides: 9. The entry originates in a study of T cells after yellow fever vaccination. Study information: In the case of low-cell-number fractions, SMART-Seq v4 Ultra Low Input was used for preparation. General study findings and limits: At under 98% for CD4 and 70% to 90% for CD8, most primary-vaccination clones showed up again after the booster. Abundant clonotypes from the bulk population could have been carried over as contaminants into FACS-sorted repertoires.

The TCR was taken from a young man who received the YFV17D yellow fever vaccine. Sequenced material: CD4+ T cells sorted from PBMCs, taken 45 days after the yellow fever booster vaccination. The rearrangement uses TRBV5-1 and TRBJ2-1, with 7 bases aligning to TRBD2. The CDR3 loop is CASRPPGLLYNEQFF. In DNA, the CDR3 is TGCGCCAGCAGACCACCGGGACTATTATACAATGAGCAGTTCTTC.